These 14 T cell receptor beta chains share one sample of origin, sequenced in a study of T cells in Graves' hyperthyroidism and ophthalmopathy. RNA transcripts yielded amplified TCR beta CDR3 regions. The HTBI primer set served for first-round RT-PCR of the TCR CDR3. TCRdb ran MiXCR on the multiplex PCR reads and lists one entry per CDR3 protein. The repertoire holds a few hundred thousand distinct CDR3 sequences, with approximately 15% as singletons. Sequencing was carried out using blood. The receptors shown here come from a woman in her 30s with Graves' hyperthyroidism.

This clonotype was found a few times. This sequence joins TRBV6-1 and TRBJ1-1; D gene unclear. The germline V and J ends were trimmed by 8 bases and 7 bases, with 11 bases remaining between them. Germline CDR1 and CDR2: MNHNS and SASEGT. CDR3 length: 11 residues. The CDR3 spells CASGGSNEAFF. The CDR3 region has the DNA TGTGCCAGCGGTGGGAGTAATGAAGCTTTCTTT.

This clonotype has a count of ten or more. The V gene is TRBV27, the J gene TRBJ2-1; 14 bases are a match to TRBD2. The germline V gene has CDR1 MNHEY and CDR2 SMNVEV (reference sequence). This CDR3 spans 17 amino acids. V shed 2 bases and J 2 bases; nucleotides not matched to a gene: 2. Here the CDR3 reads CASSLGTSGGPYNEQFF. The DNA of the CDR3 is TGTGCCAGCAGTTTAGGGACTAGCGGGGGACCCTACAATGAGCAGTTCTTC.

This clonotype was observed a few times. J is TRBJ2-4 and V is TRBV4-1, with D possibly TRBD1 on 5 matching bases. V was clipped by 3 bases and J by 0 bases, with 12 bases between them. Germline CDR1 MGHRA, CDR2 YSYEKL. This CDR3 contains 16 residues. The CDR3 nucleotides are TGCGCCAGCAGCCAGACAGATCGAATAGCCAAAAACATTCAGTACTTC. Translation gives CASSQTDRIAKNIQYF.

This clonotype was recorded at least ten times. The chain joins TRBV7-3 to TRBJ2-7, with D possibly called TRBD1 or TRBD2 (6 bases each). CDR1 and CDR2 (germline): SGHTA, FQGTGA. The CDR3 loop spans 16 amino acids. The V end was cut by 2 bases, the J end by 4 bases, with 18 bases between. CDR3 sequence: CASSLAPGTGTYEQYF. CDR3 nucleotides: TGTGCCAGCAGCTTAGCCCCCGGTACAGGGACTTACGAGCAGTACTTC.

The chain joins TRBV25-1 to TRBJ2-2, with TRBD1 matching 8 bases. V lost 0 bases, J lost 6 bases, and 6 bases stayed unmatched. The CDR3 runs 16 residues. Germline values: CDR1 MGHDK, CDR2 SYGVNS. CDR3 protein: CASSEYGQGASGELFF. In DNA, the CDR3 is TGTGCCAGCAGTGAATATGGGCAGGGGGCATCCGGGGAGCTGTTTTTT. The full variable domain, rest sourced from reference TRBV25-1 and TRBJ2-2, is EADIYQTPRYLVIGTGKKITLECSQTMGHDKMYWYQQDPGMELHLIHYSYGVNSTEKGDLSSESTVSRIRTEHFPLTLESARPSHTSQYLCASSEYGQGASGELFFGEGSRLTVL.

This clonotype has just a few counts. This rearrangement joins TRBV12-3 or TRBV12-4 to TRBJ2-3; 7 bases fit TRBD2. With V trimmed by 6 bases and J by 0 bases, 6 bases remained unmatched. The CDR3 contains 15 residues. DNA of the CDR3: TGTGCCAGCAGCTCTGGGGGGGTCAGCACAGATACGCAGTATTTT. Residues: CASSSGGVSTDTQYF.

J is TRBJ1-2 and V is TRBV19; no clear D. CDR1 is LNHDA and CDR2 is SQIVND in the germline V gene (reference sequence). The CDR3 is 15 residues long. V was cut by 8 bases and J by 5 bases, with 21 bases left in between. The CDR3 loop reads CASSHPTQYGYGYTF. The CDR3 bases are TGTGCCAGTTCACATCCGACACAATACGGTTATGGCTACACCTTC.

This clonotype was counted at least ten times. CDR3 bases: TGCAGTGCTAGAGATACGGGCCTTAGCGGGAGTCGGGGAGAGACCCAGTACTTC. Encoded protein: CSARDTGLSGSRGETQYF. The chain combines TRBV20-1 with TRBJ2-5; 9 bases line up with TRBD2. Trimming removed 0 bases from V and 4 bases from J; junction bases left unmatched: 15. Germline V gene data show CDR1 as DFQATT and CDR2 as SNEGSKA (reference sequence). The CDR3 is made up of 18 amino acids.

The chain uses TRBV27 and TRBJ1-5; a weak D match, TRBD1 (6 bases). The V end lost 5 bases, the J end lost 5 bases, and 19 bases lay between the germline ends. Per the germline V gene, CDR1 is MNHEY and CDR2 is SMNVEV (reference sequence). The CDR3 extends over 16 amino acids. The chain's CDR3 is CASSPLRGGDHQPQHF. CDR3 in DNA: TGTGCCAGCAGTCCCCTGAGAGGGGGAGACCATCAGCCCCAGCATTTT.

In this sample, this clonotype turned up many times. The J gene is TRBJ2-1, the V gene TRBV12-3 or TRBV12-4; 14 bases align to TRBD2. This CDR3 contains 15 residues. The ends lost 7 bases at V and 8 bases at J; junction bases unmatched: 7. The DNA for the CDR3 is TGTGCCAGCAAATTGGGGACTAGCGGGAGCGATGAGCAGTTCTTC. It encodes CASKLGTSGSDEQFF.

This clonotype was recorded a few times. In DNA, the CDR3 is TGCAGTGCTAGAGGGGTCGGGGGCACAGATACGCAGTATTTT. It encodes CSARGVGGTDTQYF. The chain uses TRBV20-1 and TRBJ2-3, with D perhaps matching TRBD2 (5 bases). The ends were cut back, 1 base at V and 1 base at J, with 9 bases in the middle. The CDR3 spans 14 residues. Germline CDR1 reads DFQATT; CDR2 reads SNEGSKA (reference sequence).

The V gene is TRBV4-3, the J gene TRBJ1-4; 7 bases match TRBD1. Germline V gives CDR1 LGHNA, CDR2 YSLEER. After removal of 8 bases from V and 2 bases from J, the junction contained 5 bases not matched to a gene. The CDR3 spans 14 residues. The CDR3 nucleotides are TGCGCCAGCCGAAGACAGGGCACTAATGAAAAACTGTTTTTT. As protein: CASRRQGTNEKLFF.

This clonotype was detected a few times. This sequence joins TRBV10-3 and TRBJ2-1; 14 bases match TRBD2. The germline gives CDR1 ENHRY, CDR2 SYGVKD. This CDR3 has 14 amino acids. The V and J ends lost 8 bases and 8 bases, in that order; junction bases with no gene match: 5. The DNA for the CDR3 is TGTGCCATCTCGGGACTAGCGGGAGTAGATGAGCAGTTCTTC. Residues: CAISGLAGVDEQFF.

This clonotype was picked up many times. The chain joins TRBV12-3 or TRBV12-4 to TRBJ2-2; 7 nucleotides agree with TRBD2. After removal of 6 bases from V and 7 bases from J, the junction contained 8 bases not matched to a gene. This CDR3 has 14 amino acids. The CDR3 coding sequence is TGTGCCAGCAGGAGGCGGGAGTTGGTCGGGGAGCTGTTTTTT. It yields the protein CASRRRELVGELFF.